What follows are 23 T cell receptor beta chains derived from one specimen sequenced in a study of tumor and adjacent non-tumor tissue in lung cancer. A modified ARM-PCR protocol with three rounds of nested PCR amplified TCRbeta. TCRdb recomputed calls from the multiplex PCR reads with MiXCR, one row per CDR3 protein. The table includes about 98,000 distinct CDR3 sequences, 80% detected once. The template was RNA from unsorted bulk tissue. More than 3 cm separated this lung sample from the edge of the tumor. Sequenced sample: distant non-tumor lung tissue. These receptors all come from a man between 60 and 70 years old with small cell lung cancer.

J is TRBJ2-7 and V is TRBV5-4; D gene unclear. The CDR3 is made up of 12 amino acids. The germline V gene encodes CDR1 SGHNT and CDR2 YYREEE (reference sequence). Trimming left V 1 base short and J 3 bases short, with 5 bases between. The CDR3 here is CASSLTDYEQYF. CDR3 bases: TGTGCCAGCAGCTTGACGGACTACGAGCAGTACTTC.

This rearrangement joins TRBV5-5 to TRBJ2-2; no clear D gene. The CDR3 runs to 13 residues. Trimming took 8 bases from V and 3 from J, leaving 11 bases between them. Germline CDR1 and CDR2: SGHKS and YYEKEE (reference sequence). The CDR3 DNA sequence: TGTGCCAGTGTCCCCCCAGACACCGGGGAGCTGTTTTTT. Translation gives CASVPPDTGELFF.

This clonotype was seen a single time. J is TRBJ1-1 and V is TRBV11-3; D might be TRBD1 (5 bases). The ends were cut back, 1 base at V and 1 base at J, with 10 bases in the middle. The CDR3 is 15 residues long. Germline V lookup: CDR1 SGHNT, CDR2 YENEEA. CDR3 in amino acids: CASSLVGGKNTEAFF. CDR3 nucleotides: TGTGCCAGCAGCTTAGTCGGGGGGAAGAACACTGAAGCTTTCTTT. The full variable domain, with the rest looked up from reference TRBV11-3 and TRBJ1-1, is EAGVVQSPRYKIIEKKQPVAFWCNPISGHNTLYWYLQNLGQGPELLIRYENEEAVDDSQLPKDRFSAERLKGVDSTLKIQPAELGDSAVYLCASSLVGGKNTEAFFGQGTRLTVV.

A word on this clonotype: At one end the junction does not follow the germline gene, possibly because of a read error. The V gene is TRBV12-3 or TRBV12-4, the J gene TRBJ2-1; D is possibly TRBD2 (5 bases). The CDR3 is 11 amino acids. CDR3 DNA: TGTGCCAGCAGTTACACCGGGGAGCAGTCCTTC. It is translated as CASSYTGEQSF.

This clonotype came up once. The rearrangement links TRBV11-1 to TRBJ2-7; D gene uncertain. The length of the CDR3 is 16 residues. Trimming left V 4 bases short and J 4 bases short, with 20 bases between. From germline, CDR1 is SGHAT and CDR2 FQDESV (reference sequence). The CDR3 reads CASSYLSSDIAYEQYF. The CDR3 DNA sequence: TGTGCCAGCAGCTACCTCTCTTCCGATATTGCGTACGAGCAGTACTTC.

The chain employs TRBV6-5 and TRBJ2-5; 7 bases fit TRBD2. The ends lost 8 bases at V and 4 bases at J; junction bases unmatched: 16. This CDR3 has 16 amino acids. CDR1 MNHEY and CDR2 SVGAGI come from the germline V gene. In nucleotides, the CDR3 is TGTGCCAGCGATTACTCTGCGGGAGTGATAAGAGAGACCCAGTACTTC. Protein: CASDYSAGVIRETQYF.

The table lists this clonotype with a few counts. This sequence may be a read error, since a much larger clone differs from it by one base. The chain's CDR3 is CANSLAVGSPTGELFF. The CDR3 DNA is TGTGCCAACAGTTTAGCGGTAGGGAGTCCAACCGGGGAGCTGTTTTTT. The V and J genes are TRBV12-3 or TRBV12-4 and TRBJ2-2; maybe TRBD2 (6 bases). CDR3 length: 16 residues.

This clonotype was recorded once. The CDR3 loop is CASSQDWRLIEQYF. The CDR3 nucleotides are TGTGCCAGCAGCCAAGATTGGAGGCTGATCGAGCAGTACTTC. The V gene is TRBV4-2, the J gene TRBJ2-7; TRBD2 is a possible D gene (5 bases). V lost 0 bases and J lost 6, with 12 bases in between. This CDR3 is 14 amino acids long. From germline, CDR1 is LGHNA and CDR2 YNFKEQ.

On this clonotype itself: This sequence may be a read error, since a much larger clone differs from it by one base. This chain joins TRBV20-1 and TRBJ2-3; D ambiguous. Germline values: CDR1 DFQATT, CDR2 SNEGSKA (reference sequence). The V and J ends lost 8 bases and 5 bases respectively, with 14 bases between them. The CDR3 covers 12 residues. The CDR3 spells CSSSSSEDTQYF. CDR3 DNA: TGCAGTTCAAGCTCGTCGGAAGATACGCAGTATTTT.

This clonotype was observed at least ten times. The chain uses TRBV5-1 and TRBJ2-3; 9 bases match TRBD1. Germline V gene data show CDR1 as SGHRS and CDR2 as YFSETQ. CDR3 size: 15 residues. V lost 0 bases, J lost 4 bases, and 3 bases stayed unmatched. CDR3 in amino acids: CASSLEGQGPDTQYF. The CDR3 bases are TGCGCCAGCAGCTTGGAGGGACAGGGCCCAGATACGCAGTATTTT.

This clonotype has more than one count but fewer than ten. A much larger clone is a single base away; this may be a read error. J is TRBJ1-2 and V is TRBV20-1; D is ambiguous. V was cut by 3 bases and J by 4 bases, with 15 bases left in between. Germline lookup yields CDR1 DFQATT and CDR2 SNEGSKA (reference sequence). The CDR3 has 14 amino acids. The CDR3 DNA sequence: TGCAGTGCTAGTACCGAGGAATTCTCCTATGGCTACACCTTC. This codes for CSASTEEFSYGYTF.

Turning to this clonotype: A read error may account for a junction end that differs from germline. The V call is TRBV29-1, the J call TRBJ2-7; tentative D call: TRBD1 (6 bases). The CDR3 runs to 12 residues. In germline, CDR1 is SQVTM, CDR2 ANQGSEA. The CDR3 sequence: CTARDTSYEQYF. CDR3 nucleotides: TGTACCGCCAGGGACACCTCTTACGAGCAGTACTTC.

The chain links TRBV2 to TRBJ2-7; D remains ambiguous. V was trimmed by 4 bases and J by 1 base, leaving 2 bases between them. Germline loops: CDR1 SNHLY, CDR2 FYNNEI. The CDR3 has 11 amino acids. The CDR3 nucleotides read TGTGCCAGCAGTGTATCCTACGAGCAGTACTTC. Translation gives CASSVSYEQYF.

V and J are TRBV5-6 and TRBJ1-5, with D possibly being TRBD1 (5 bases). The V end was cut by 4 bases, the J end by 7 bases, with 18 bases between. This CDR3 has 15 residues. Germline lookup yields CDR1 SGHDT and CDR2 YYEEEE. CDR3: CASSTYQGPTQPQHF. The CDR3 DNA reads as TGTGCCAGCAGCACCTACCAGGGACCCACGCAGCCCCAGCATTTT. The full variable domain, rest sourced from reference TRBV5-6 and TRBJ1-5, is DAGVTQSPTHLIKTRGQQVTLRCSPKSGHDTVSWYQQALGQGPQFIFQYYEEEERQRGNFPDRFSGHQFPNYSSELNVNALLLGDSALYLCASSTYQGPTQPQHFGDGTRLSIL.

As concerns this clonotype: This may arise from a read error, as a much more abundant clone is one base away. This chain connects TRBV7-3 to TRBJ2-1, with 8 bases matching TRBD2. This CDR3 comprises 16 residues. CDR1 and CDR2 from the germline V gene are SGHTA and FQGTGA. CDR3 in amino acids: CASSLGGAGVNNEQLF. The CDR3 nucleotides are TGTGCCAGCAGCTTAGGGGGAGCGGGAGTGAACAATGAGCAGCTCTTC.

In its sample, this clonotype was seen a few times. The chain joins TRBV29-1 to TRBJ2-2; possible D gene TRBD2, 5 bases. The CDR3 spans 12 residues. The germline V gene encodes CDR1 SQVTM and CDR2 ANQGSEA. Trimming pared 5 bases from V and 4 bases from J, leaving 8 bases between. CDR3 sequence: CSVWTVTGELFF. DNA for the CDR3: TGCAGCGTTTGGACTGTCACCGGGGAGCTGTTTTTT.

The chain is built from TRBV6-5 and TRBJ2-7, with 7 bases identical to TRBD1. CDR3 length: 15 residues. Losses at the gene ends were 6 bases for V and 4 bases for J; bases not matched to a gene: 12. The V gene's germline CDR1 is MNHEY and CDR2 SVGAGI. The CDR3 sequence is CASRRDSDRSYEQYF. The DNA for the CDR3 is TGTGCCAGCAGGAGGGACAGTGATCGGTCATACGAGCAGTACTTC.

Only a few counts were recorded for this clonotype. The V call is TRBV2, the J call TRBJ2-7; D is uncertain. There are 13 residues in the CDR3. From germline, CDR1 is SNHLY and CDR2 FYNNEI. V gave up 4 bases and J gave up 5 bases, with 12 bases separating them. The CDR3 DNA sequence: TGTGCCAGCAGTGTGTGGGCAAACCACGAGCAGTACGTC. Translating gives CASSVWANHEQYV.

V and J are TRBV6-1 and TRBJ2-7; tentative D call: TRBD2 (6 bases). The CDR3 length is 18 residues. CDR1 MNHNS and CDR2 SASEGT come from the germline V gene. CDR3 residues: CVSSYGLRAGPVSYEQYV. In nucleotides, the CDR3 is TGTGTCAGCAGTTACGGGCTCAGGGCGGGACCAGTATCCTACGAGCAGTACGTC.

Of note for this clonotype: A read error may produce the germline difference seen at one junction end. V usage is TRBV10-3 and J usage is TRBJ2-1; maybe TRBD2 (5 bases). The CDR3 runs to 15 residues. Germline CDR1 reads ENHRY; CDR2 reads SYGVKD. CDR3 nucleotide sequence: TGTGCCAGCAGTGAGGGTACCCCCTACTACAATGAGCGGTTCTTC. This translates into CASSEGTPYYNERFF.

Note on this clonotype: A read error may explain this, as a much larger clone is one base away. The chain combines TRBV11-1 with TRBJ2-7; a possible D gene is TRBD1 (6 bases). CDR1 is SGHAT, CDR2 FQDESV, per germline (reference sequence). The ends were cut back, 6 bases at V and 5 bases at J, with 14 bases in the middle. The CDR3 totals 13 residues. CDR3: CASRRTVDDEQYF. In nucleotides, the CDR3 is TGTGCCAGCAGGCGGACAGTGGATGACGAGCAGTACTTC.

With regard to this clonotype: Since no conserved phenylalanine or tryptophan closes the CDR3, a read error is the likely cause. The chain joins TRBV10-3 to TRBJ1-2; D not certain. The germline CDR1 and CDR2 sequences are ENHRY and SYGVKD. This CDR3 contains 14 residues. The CDR3 reads CAISESPLNYGYTL. CDR3 sequence (DNA): TGTGCCATCAGTGAGTCACCCTTGAACTATGGGTACACCTTA.

This clonotype was detected only once. One junction end disagrees with the germline gene, perhaps due to a read error. This rearrangement joins TRBV11-2 to TRBJ2-1; TRBD2 matches at 8 bases. The end of the DNA fits TRBJ2-7 better, so the J call may be wrong. Germline assignment: CDR1 SGHAT and CDR2 FQNNGV. This CDR3 has 15 amino acids. CDR3 protein: CVSSRGPAGANEQYF. The CDR3 DNA reads TGTGTCAGCAGCCGAGGACCAGCGGGGGCGAATGAGCAGTACTTC.